The 21 T cell receptor beta chains reported below all come from one sample, sequenced in a study of cytomegalovirus exposure and HLA in healthy donors. Primers: 60 Vbeta forward and 13 Jbeta reverse. Sequencing used immunoSEQ multiplex PCR; TCRdb keeps in-frame clones, though not all of them. The table lists 150,000 or so clones. The sequenced sample consisted of PBMCs. These receptors were collected from a woman aged 45-65 years in good health and CMV-seronegative.

The CDR3 DNA is TGTGCCAGCCTGTCTTCAGGGACAGATACGCAGTATTTT. Translating gives CASLSSGTDTQYF. The chain uses TRBV6-5 and TRBJ2-3; perhaps TRBD1 as D (5 bases). V was trimmed by 8 bases and J by 3 bases, leaving 12 bases between them. This CDR3 is 13 amino acids long. CDR1 and CDR2 (germline): MNHEY, SVGAGI.

V gene TRBV18 combines with J gene TRBJ1-4; 7 positions agree with TRBD1. V trimming: 1 base; J trimming: 7 bases; junction bases outside the gene matches: 9. CDR1 is KGHSH and CDR2 is LQKENI in the germline V gene. The CDR3 is made up of 16 amino acids. Written as DNA, the CDR3 is TGTGCCAGCTCACCACGGGAGACAGGGCGCGGTGAAAAACTGTTTTTT. Protein: CASSPRETGRGEKLFF.

The chain uses TRBV28 and TRBJ2-3; 7 bases map to TRBD1. Germline loops: CDR1 MDHEN, CDR2 SYDVKM. Trimming at V came to 6 bases and at J to 3 bases, leaving 6 bases not matched to a gene. The CDR3 totals 14 residues. This chain's CDR3 is CASSSRQGTDTQYF. CDR3 bases: TGTGCCAGCAGCTCCCGACAGGGTACAGATACGCAGTATTTT.

This sequence joins TRBV5-6 and TRBJ2-3; 7 bases line up with TRBD1. Looked up from germline, CDR1 is SGHDT and CDR2 is YYEEEE. The CDR3 loop spans 15 amino acids. V gave up 1 base and J gave up 3 bases; unmatched junction bases: 5. For the CDR3, the DNA is TGTGCCAGCAGCTTGAACAGGGGAAGTACAGATACGCAGTATTTT. Its translation: CASSLNRGSTDTQYF.

The rearrangement joins TRBV30 to TRBJ1-1; 8 bases map to TRBD1. Trimming at V came to 3 bases and at J to 7 bases, leaving 4 bases not matched to a gene. The CDR3 totals 12 residues. Germline loops: CDR1 GTSNPN, CDR2 SVGIG (reference sequence). CDR3 protein: CAWSRGLGEAFF. The DNA of the CDR3 is TGTGCCTGGAGCAGGGGGCTTGGTGAAGCTTTCTTT.

V usage is TRBV5-4 and J usage is TRBJ1-1; D is perhaps TRBD1 (6 bases). CDR1 is SGHNT, CDR2 YYREEE, per germline (reference sequence). Trimming cost V 5 bases and J 0 bases, with 14 bases left between them. The CDR3 is made up of 15 amino acids. In DNA, the CDR3 is TGTGCCAGCAGACGGGACATTGACATGAACACTGAAGCTTTCTTT. It is translated as CASRRDIDMNTEAFF.

The V call is TRBV5-6, the J call TRBJ1-1; possible D gene TRBD1, 6 bases. Trimming cost V 6 bases and J 3 bases, with 18 bases left between them. From germline, CDR1 is SGHDT and CDR2 YYEEEE. CDR3 length: 15 amino acids. The CDR3 DNA sequence: TGTGCCAGCACTCGACAGGTGGGTTTTGACACTGAAGCTTTCTTT. Its translation is CASTRQVGFDTEAFF.

The J gene is TRBJ2-5, the V gene TRBV5-4; no clear D gene. This CDR3 is built from 14 residues. Germline assignment: CDR1 SGHNT and CDR2 YYREEE (reference sequence). Deletions cut 0 bases from V and 1 base from J, with 7 bases between. For the CDR3, the DNA is TGTGCCAGCAGCTTGGCGGTTTCCCAAGAGACCCAGTACTTC. It translates to CASSLAVSQETQYF.

The chain recombines TRBV6-5 with TRBJ2-6, with a possible D match to TRBD2 (5 bases). Deletions cut 2 bases from V and 0 bases from J, with 5 bases between. This CDR3 contains 15 residues. CDR1 is MNHEY, CDR2 SVGAGI, per germline. The CDR3 loop reads CASSYRDSGANVLTF. CDR3 sequence (DNA): TGTGCCAGCAGTTACCGGGACTCTGGGGCCAACGTCCTGACTTTC.

CDR3 sequence (DNA): TGTGCCAGCAGCCCCCCTGTCCACGAGCAGTACTTC. Its translation: CASSPPVHEQYF. This chain uses TRBV7-2 with TRBJ2-7; D remains ambiguous. Germline values: CDR1 SGHTA, CDR2 FQGNSA. Trimming took off 5 bases at V and 5 bases at J, with 10 bases between the two ends. CDR3 length: 12 amino acids. Supplemented by reference TRBV7-2 and TRBJ2-7, the full variable domain reads GAGVSQSPSNKVTEKGKDVELRCDPISGHTALYWYRQSLGQGLEFLIYFQGNSAPDKSGLPSDRFSAERTGGSVSTLTIQRTQQEDSAVYLCASSPPVHEQYFGPGTRLTVT.

The chain recombines TRBV4-3 with TRBJ2-7; no definite D call. The CDR3 loop spans 13 amino acids. V lost 2 bases to trimming and J lost 3 bases, with 8 bases between them. Germline V CDR1 and CDR2: LGHNA, YSLEER. DNA of the CDR3: TGCGCCAGCAGCCAAACTCGCCTCTACGAGCAGTACTTC. It codes for CASSQTRLYEQYF.

J is TRBJ2-1 and V is TRBV6-1, with 8 bases aligning to TRBD2. The V gene's germline CDR1 is MNHNS and CDR2 SASEGT. The CDR3 totals 15 residues. Trimming took 7 bases from V and 10 from J; bases not matched to a gene: 15. CDR3 nucleotides: TGTGCCAGCACCCTTACTAGCGGATCCTTAGGCGAGCAGTTCTTC. This sequence encodes CASTLTSGSLGEQFF.

V usage is TRBV5-1 and J usage is TRBJ2-1, with 8 positions matching TRBD1. The CDR3 has 17 residues. The V and J ends lost 5 bases and 6 bases, in that order; junction bases with no gene match: 16. Germline V gene lookup returns CDR1 SGHRS and CDR2 YFSETQ. This chain's CDR3 is CASRDRVPFDRSNEQFF. The CDR3 nucleotides are TGCGCCAGCAGGGACAGGGTTCCCTTTGATCGGTCCAATGAGCAGTTCTTC.

The rearrangement links TRBV7-9 to TRBJ2-7; D may be TRBD2 (6 bases). Trimming cost V 2 bases and J 3 bases, with 11 bases left between them. From germline, CDR1 is SEHNR and CDR2 FQNEAQ (reference sequence). The CDR3 totals 14 residues. The DNA for the CDR3 is TGTGCCAGCAGCTTACAGCGGGCCAGCTACGAGCAGTACTTC. Translated, it gives CASSLQRASYEQYF.

This chain joins TRBV4-2 and TRBJ2-3, with 10 bases lining up with TRBD2. Germline trimming cut 2 bases from V and 0 bases from J; bases unmatched to any gene: 8. The CDR3 is 18 amino acids. Germline V gene lookup returns CDR1 LGHNA and CDR2 YNFKEQ. Here the CDR3 reads CASSQPTGTSVSTDTQYF. The CDR3 bases are TGTGCCAGCAGCCAACCTACCGGGACTAGCGTTAGCACAGATACGCAGTATTTT.

The chain couples TRBV12-5 to TRBJ2-5, with a weak D call TRBD1 (5 bases). The germline V gene encodes CDR1 LGHNT and CDR2 FRNRAP. Trimming cost V 6 bases and J 5 bases, with 10 bases left between them. CDR3 size: 12 residues. CDR3 DNA: TGTGCTAGTGGGTGGGGCTTCGAGACCCAGTACTTC. Amino acid sequence: CASGWGFETQYF.

The V call is TRBV5-4, the J call TRBJ2-7, with TRBD1 as a possible D gene (5 bases). Trimming pared 4 bases from V and 6 bases from J, leaving 14 bases between. The V gene's germline CDR1 is SGHNT and CDR2 YYREEE (reference sequence). This CDR3 has 13 residues. The CDR3 nucleotides are TGTGCCAGCAGCCAAGACAGCGCCTTCGAGCAGTACTTC. This encodes CASSQDSAFEQYF.

The gene calls are TRBV9 and TRBJ2-2; possible D gene TRBD1, 5 bases. The CDR3 totals 15 residues. The germline CDR1 and CDR2 sequences are SGDLS and YYNGEE. With 1 base removed from V and 7 bases from J, the gap between germline ends came to 14 bases. The CDR3 spells CASSVSQGVYGELFF. CDR3 nucleotide sequence: TGTGCCAGCAGCGTAAGCCAGGGTGTATACGGGGAGCTGTTTTTT.

This sequence joins TRBV10-2 and TRBJ2-7; maybe TRBD2 (5 bases). Germline V lookup: CDR1 WSHSY, CDR2 SAAADI. The length of the CDR3 is 14 residues. Trimming shortened V by 2 bases and J by 5 bases, and 13 bases separated the two germline ends. The CDR3: CASSERGNVDEQYF. CDR3 nucleotides: TGCGCCAGCAGTGAGCGAGGGAATGTGGACGAGCAGTACTTC.

To note about this clone: This same CDR3 is encoded by further DNA sequences in the sample. V is TRBV6-1 and J is TRBJ1-5; D not certain. This CDR3 region has 14 residues. With 3 bases removed from V and 0 bases from J, the gap between germline ends came to 6 bases. Per germline, CDR1 MNHNS and CDR2 SASEGT. Here the CDR3 reads CASSEFYSNQPQHF. CDR3 in DNA: TGTGCCAGCAGTGAGTTTTATAGCAATCAGCCCCAGCATTTT.

The J gene is TRBJ2-5, the V gene TRBV11-2; 9 nucleotides agree with TRBD2. The CDR3 extends over 15 amino acids. CDR1 and CDR2 (germline): SGHAT, FQNNGV. Germline trimming cut 5 bases from V and 5 bases from J; bases unmatched to any gene: 9. The CDR3 region has the DNA TGTGCCAGCAGCCCCCTCCGCGGGGGGGCCGAGACCCAGTACTTC. Translation: CASSPLRGGAETQYF.